Below, 7 T cell receptor beta chains from the same sample are listed, as sequenced in a study of T cells in Graves' hyperthyroidism and ophthalmopathy. The source material, RNA transcripts, was used to amplify TCR beta CDR3 regions. When the TCR CDR3 underwent first-round RT-PCR, the HTBI primer set was used. TCRdb re-analysed the multiplex PCR reads in MiXCR, keeping a single row per CDR3 protein. The table has approximately 700,000 distinct CDR3 sequences, over 15% seen once. Sequencing was performed on blood. The receptors shown here come from a man in his late teens or twenties with Graves' hyperthyroidism.

The CDR3: CASSGSLMGYEQYF. Written as DNA, the CDR3 is TGTGCCAGCAGTGGCAGTTTAATGGGCTACGAGCAGTACTTC. The V call is TRBV6-1, the J call TRBJ2-7; D is undetermined. The CDR3 loop spans 14 amino acids. Per the germline V gene, CDR1 is MNHNS and CDR2 is SASEGT. V was cut by 4 bases and J by 3 bases, with 13 bases left in between.

This clonotype was seen repeatedly, ten times or more. One end of the junction is discordant with germline, which a read error may explain. The V gene is TRBV30, the J gene TRBJ2-5, with D possibly being TRBD1 (5 bases). The germline V gene has CDR1 GTSNPN and CDR2 SVGIG (reference sequence). The CDR3 sequence is 13 residues long. The CDR3 protein is CAWMGQGQETQYF. CDR3 sequence (DNA): TGTGCCTGGATGGGGCAGGGCCAAGAGACCCAATACTTC.

The table lists this clonotype with a few counts. V usage is TRBV7-9 and J usage is TRBJ2-2, with 7 bases matching TRBD2. V gave up 5 bases and J gave up 5 bases; unmatched junction bases: 8. CDR1 SEHNR and CDR2 FQNEAQ come from the germline V gene (reference sequence). The CDR3 has 15 residues. CDR3 sequence: CASSPPLGGTGELFF. DNA for the CDR3: TGTGCCAGCAGCCCGCCCCTGGGGGGGACCGGGGAGCTGTTTTTT. Together with reference TRBV7-9 and TRBJ2-2, the CDR3 gives the full variable domain: DTGVSQNPRHKITKRGQNVTFRCDPISEHNRLYWYRQTLGQGPEFLTYFQNEAQLEKSRLLSDRFSAERPKGSFSTLEIQRTEQGDSAMYLCASSPPLGGTGELFFGEGSRLTVL.

CDR3 DNA sequence: TGTGCCAGCAGAACGCCAGATCAGCCCCAGCATTTT. It translates to CASRTPDQPQHF. The chain recombines TRBV28 with TRBJ1-5, with D uncertain. Trimming pared 6 bases from V and 5 bases from J, leaving 8 bases between. Germline CDR1 reads MDHEN; CDR2 reads SYDVKM. The length of the CDR3 is 12 residues.

The J gene is TRBJ2-2, the V gene TRBV3-1; D might be TRBD1 (5 bases). Trimming stripped 2 bases from V and 3 bases from J, with 7 bases between. Germline CDR1 is LGHDT and CDR2 is YNNKEL (reference sequence). The CDR3 has 14 amino acids. The DNA for the CDR3 is TGTGCCAGCAGCCAACAGGGTGACACCGGGGAGCTGTTTTTT. Translating gives CASSQQGDTGELFF.

The chain combines TRBV5-6 with TRBJ2-1; D might be TRBD1 (8 bases). This CDR3 has 15 amino acids. The germline V and J ends were trimmed by 2 bases and 6 bases, with 15 bases remaining between them. Per germline, CDR1 SGHDT and CDR2 YYEEEE. CDR3 sequence reads: CASSFDRGGGNEQFF. The CDR3 nucleotides read TGTGCCAGCAGCTTCGACAGGGGAGGGGGCAATGAGCAGTTCTTC.

This chain joins TRBV19 and TRBJ2-7; 8 nucleotides match TRBD2. J was trimmed by 0 bases and V by 4 bases; bases with no gene match: 5. The CDR3 runs 15 residues. CDR1 is LNHDA, CDR2 SQIVND, per germline (reference sequence). The CDR3: CASSTSGHNSYEQYF. In DNA form, the CDR3 reads TGTGCCAGTAGTACTAGCGGGCACAACTCCTACGAGCAGTACTTC.